Presented here are 9 T cell receptor beta chains from one specimen sequenced in a study of vaccination effects on CD4 cells after COVID-19. A 10-day culture period preceded the isolation of CD4+ T cells. Antigens of these TCRs are unknown. The assay was immunoSEQ multiplex PCR, and TCRdb's table has in-frame clones only and misses some. The sample lists approximately 40,000 clones, about four fifths occurring once. Specimen: CD4+ T cells from PBMCs cultured without peptide, collected before COVID-19 vaccination. These receptors were taken from a human donor who received a COVID-19 vaccine.

This clone was picked up a small number of times. The chain uses TRBV30 and TRBJ1-5, with D maybe TRBD1 (5 bases). The CDR3 has 14 amino acids. Germline V gene sequence: CDR1 GTSNPN, CDR2 SVGIG (reference sequence). The V end lost 0 bases, the J end lost 2 bases, and 8 bases lay between the germline ends. The CDR3 is CAWSVPRGNQPQHF. CDR3 DNA: TGTGCCTGGAGTGTACCCAGGGGCAATCAGCCCCAGCATTTT.

This clone was recorded a few times. This chain joins TRBV7-2 and TRBJ1-6; D not resolved. Germline loops: CDR1 SGHTA, CDR2 FQGNSA. V was trimmed by 2 bases and J by 6 bases, leaving 5 bases between them. The CDR3 length is 13 residues. The CDR3 nucleotides read TGTGCCAGCAGCTTATCTCTTAATTCACCCCTCCACTTT. This translates into CASSLSLNSPLHF.

This chain joins TRBV27 and TRBJ1-5, with TRBD1 matching over 10 bases. The J segment lost 7 bases and the V segment lost 6 bases, leaving 3 bases of the junction unmatched. This CDR3 contains 13 residues. Looked up from germline, CDR1 is MNHEY and CDR2 is SMNVEV (reference sequence). In nucleotides, the CDR3 is TGTGCCAGCAGGGGACAGGGGTCCCAGCCCCAGCATTTT. It translates to CASRGQGSQPQHF.

The chain uses TRBV6-5 and TRBJ2-7; unclear D gene. The CDR3 consists of 12 residues. Germline loops: CDR1 MNHEY, CDR2 SVGAGI. The V gene lost 6 bases and the J gene lost 3 bases, with 9 bases spanning the gap. The CDR3 reads CASRGSNYEQYV. The CDR3 DNA is TGTGCCAGCAGAGGCTCAAACTACGAGCAGTACGTC.

The chain couples TRBV5-1 to TRBJ2-2; D is unclear. CDR1 is SGHRS, CDR2 YFSETQ, per germline. Trimming left V 0 bases short and J 3 bases short, with 6 bases between. CDR3 length: 14 amino acids. The CDR3 here is CASSLAGDTGELFF. CDR3 bases: TGCGCCAGCAGCTTGGCTGGGGACACCGGGGAGCTGTTTTTT.

The rearrangement links TRBV6-1 to TRBJ1-3; no clear D gene. V was clipped by 3 bases and J by 8 bases, with 14 bases between them. The germline CDR1 and CDR2 sequences are MNHNS and SASEGT. The CDR3 consists of 14 residues. CDR3 DNA: TGTGCCAGCAGTGAGCGGCTTTCGTCGTACACCATATATTTT. Amino acids: CASSERLSSYTIYF.

Notes on this clone: The same CDR3 arises from other DNA sequences in this sample as well. The chain uses TRBV5-1 and TRBJ1-3; D gene unclear. Deletions cut 0 bases from V and 0 bases from J, with 4 bases between. This CDR3 spans 14 amino acids. Germline-derived CDR1 and CDR2 are SGHRS and YFSETQ. The CDR3 protein is CASSLDSSGNTIYF. The DNA of the CDR3 is TGCGCCAGCAGCTTGGATAGCTCTGGAAACACCATATATTTT.

The chain carries TRBV5-4 and TRBJ1-5, with D maybe TRBD1 (6 bases). Between the trimmed V and J ends, which lost 2 bases and 4 bases, there was a span of 10 bases. In germline, CDR1 is SGHNT, CDR2 YYREEE (reference sequence). This CDR3 contains 14 residues. The CDR3: CASSLPGVNQPQHF. CDR3 bases: TGTGCCAGCAGCTTACCAGGGGTTAATCAGCCCCAGCATTTT.

The V and J genes are TRBV6-5 and TRBJ1-2; 9 bases map to TRBD1. In germline, CDR1 is MNHEY, CDR2 SVGAGI. V lost 6 bases to trimming and J lost 3 bases; unmatched junction nucleotides: 8. There are 15 residues in the CDR3. The CDR3 is CASRDPTGGDYGYTF. CDR3 DNA sequence: TGTGCCAGCAGGGACCCTACAGGGGGCGACTATGGCTACACCTTC.